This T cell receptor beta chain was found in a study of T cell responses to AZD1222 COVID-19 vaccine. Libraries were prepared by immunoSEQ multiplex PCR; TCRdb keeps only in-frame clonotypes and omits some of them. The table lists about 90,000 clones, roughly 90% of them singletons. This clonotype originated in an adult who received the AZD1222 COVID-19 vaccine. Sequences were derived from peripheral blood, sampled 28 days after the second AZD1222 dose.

This CDR3 is CASSYFPGQGGSPLHF. The CDR3 DNA sequence: TGTGCCAGCAGTTACTTCCCGGGACAGGGTGGTTCACCCCTCCACTTT. The gene calls are TRBV6-6 and TRBJ1-6, with TRBD1 matching over 9 bases. J was trimmed by 9 bases and V by 1 base; bases with no gene match: 7. This CDR3 spans 16 amino acids. Germline assignment: CDR1 MNHNY and CDR2 SVGAGI (reference sequence).